Presented here are 30 T cell receptor beta chains from one specimen sequenced in a study of T cells after yellow fever vaccination. MiXCR, applied by TCRdb to the 5' RACE reads, yields one record per CDR3 protein. The profile shows approximately 330,000 distinct CDR3 sequences, roughly an eighth of them singletons. This specimen consisted of CD4+ T cells sorted from PBMCs, obtained 15 days after the yellow fever booster vaccination. The receptor source for this set is a man aged 18 to 30 who received the YFV17D yellow fever vaccine.

The chain carries TRBV18 and TRBJ2-7; unclear D gene. The V gene lost 2 bases and the J gene lost 2 bases, with 4 bases spanning the gap. This CDR3 contains 12 residues. Germline V gene data show CDR1 as KGHSH and CDR2 as LQKENI. The CDR3 nucleotides read TGTGCCAGCTCACCAGGGACCTACGAGCAGTACTTC. Its protein is CASSPGTYEQYF.

CDR3 amino acids: CASSPVASGVPNEQFF. The CDR3, as DNA: TGTGCCAGCAGCCCGGTTGCAAGCGGGGTCCCTAATGAGCAGTTCTTC. The gene calls are TRBV7-9 and TRBJ2-1, with TRBD2 matching over 7 bases. From germline, CDR1 is SEHNR and CDR2 FQNEAQ (reference sequence). The CDR3 is 16 residues long. V lost 5 bases to trimming and J lost 7 bases; unmatched junction nucleotides: 14.

There are many counts of this clonotype. This sequence joins TRBV15 and TRBJ2-1; 8 positions agree with TRBD2. V lost 0 bases, J lost 15 bases, and 13 bases stayed unmatched. The CDR3 covers 15 residues. Germline V gives CDR1 LNHNV, CDR2 YYDKDF (reference sequence). The DNA of the CDR3 is TGTGCCACCAGCAGAGATCAGGCTAGCGGGTTTCTTCGGTTCTTC. Protein product: CATSRDQASGFLRFF.

Only a few counts were recorded for this clonotype. The chain is built from TRBV4-3 and TRBJ2-2; D remains unclear. CDR1 LGHNA and CDR2 YSLEER come from the germline V gene. CDR3 length: 15 residues. V was trimmed by 0 bases and J by 5 bases, leaving 10 bases between them. The chain's CDR3 is CASSQDRRGTGELFF. The DNA of the CDR3 is TGCGCCAGCAGCCAAGATCGACGCGGTACCGGGGAGCTGTTTTTT.

The rearrangement links TRBV15 to TRBJ1-1; D is uncertain. The CDR3 extends over 15 amino acids. Germline V CDR1 and CDR2: LNHNV, YYDKDF (reference sequence). The germline V and J ends were trimmed by 1 base and 1 base, with 10 bases remaining between them. The CDR3 protein is CATSRGSRPNTEAFF. The CDR3 bases are TGTGCCACCAGCAGAGGAAGCCGACCGAACACTGAAGCTTTCTTT.

This clonotype has more than one count but fewer than ten. The J gene is TRBJ2-1, the V gene TRBV18; D gene uncertain. Trimming took 2 bases from V and 2 from J, leaving 7 bases between them. The V gene's germline CDR1 is KGHSH and CDR2 LQKENI. The CDR3 has 14 amino acids. The CDR3 DNA sequence: TGTGCCAGCTCACCAAGGACGGCCTACAATGAGCAGTTCTTC. This sequence encodes CASSPRTAYNEQFF.

This clonotype was seen a few times. The V and J genes are TRBV12-3 or TRBV12-4 and TRBJ2-7; 8 nucleotides align to TRBD2. V gave up 1 base and J gave up 7 bases; unmatched junction bases: 9. The CDR3 has 15 residues. The CDR3 nucleotides read TGTGCCAGCAGTTTAGAGTCCGGGGGGGCGTATGAGCAGTACTTC. Translating gives CASSLESGGAYEQYF.

In DNA form, the CDR3 reads TGTGCCAGCAGCCGCCGGGGCATACTGGAGACCCAGTACTTC. Translating gives CASSRRGILETQYF. The chain combines TRBV12-3 or TRBV12-4 with TRBJ2-5; either TRBD1 or TRBD2 may fit D (5 bases each). V shed 6 bases and J shed 5 bases, with 16 bases lying between them. The CDR3 is 14 residues long.

The chain links TRBV5-1 to TRBJ2-4; 7 nucleotides agree with TRBD1. Trimming at V came to 1 base and at J to 1 base, leaving 8 bases not matched to a gene. The CDR3 length is 17 residues. In germline, CDR1 is SGHRS, CDR2 YFSETQ. The CDR3 here is CASSLTPTGPAKNIQYF. In DNA form, the CDR3 reads TGCGCCAGCAGCTTGACCCCGACAGGGCCTGCCAAAAACATTCAGTACTTC. The whole variable domain, remainder taken from reference TRBV5-1 and TRBJ2-4, is KAGVTQTPRYLIKTRGQQVTLSCSPISGHRSVSWYQQTPGQGLQFLFEYFSETQRNKGNFPGRFSGRQFSNSRSEMNVSTLELGDSALYLCASSLTPTGPAKNIQYFGAGTRLSVL.

V is TRBV18 and J is TRBJ2-7; possibly TRBD1 for D (5 bases). Germline assignment: CDR1 KGHSH and CDR2 LQKENI. Trimming took off 6 bases at V and 7 bases at J, with 22 bases between the two ends. This CDR3 region has 15 residues. CDR3 sequence reads: CASSRGAGLDKEQYV. The CDR3 DNA follows: TGTGCCAGCTCCCGTGGGGCAGGGCTGGATAAAGAGCAGTACGTC.

This clonotype was seen only a few times. The genes are TRBV5-1 and TRBJ2-1, with D perhaps TRBD1 or TRBD2 (6 bases each). This CDR3 is built from 17 residues. CDR1 is SGHRS, CDR2 YFSETQ, per germline. V was cut by 1 base and J by 9 bases, with 23 bases left in between. The CDR3 here is CASSLSRGRGDRGEQFF. In nucleotides, the CDR3 is TGCGCCAGCAGCTTGTCCCGGGGGCGCGGGGATAGGGGTGAGCAGTTCTTC.

This clonotype has more than one count but fewer than ten. This chain connects TRBV7-2 to TRBJ2-3; 10 bases are a match to TRBD2. V was clipped by 3 bases and J by 6 bases; unmatched bases: 9. CDR3 length: 16 amino acids. Per germline, CDR1 SGHTA and CDR2 FQGNSA. CDR3 bases: TGTGCCAGCAGCTTTCGGATAGCGGGGGGATCGGATACGCAGTATTTT. Translating it yields CASSFRIAGGSDTQYF.

The rearrangement joins TRBV7-9 to TRBJ1-4; D might be TRBD1 (6 bases). This CDR3 spans 14 amino acids. CDR1 and CDR2 (germline): SEHNR, FQNEAQ (reference sequence). V lost 4 bases to trimming and J lost 5 bases, with 11 bases between them. DNA of the CDR3: TGTGCCAGCAGCTCAACAGGGAAGAATGAAAAACTGTTTTTT. Amino acids: CASSSTGKNEKLFF.

This clonotype has more than one count but fewer than ten. The chain recombines TRBV12-3 or TRBV12-4 with TRBJ2-4, with D possibly matching TRBD1 (6 bases). Trimming removed 6 bases at V and 5 bases at J, with 11 bases between. CDR3 length: 13 amino acids. The CDR3 DNA follows: TGTGCCAGCAGCCTACAGGGACAAAACATTCAGTACTTC. This sequence encodes CASSLQGQNIQYF.

This clonotype came up a few times. The V gene is TRBV25-1, the J gene TRBJ1-4, with D unresolved. Germline lookup yields CDR1 MGHDK and CDR2 SYGVNS. The CDR3 totals 14 residues. Trimming left V 3 bases short and J 7 bases short, with 12 bases between. In nucleotides, the CDR3 is TGTGCCAGCAGTGATCCCAGGAGGGCTGAAAAACTGTTTTTT. It specifies CASSDPRRAEKLFF.

The chain carries TRBV5-4 and TRBJ2-3, with D perhaps matching TRBD1 (5 bases). Germline CDR1 is SGHNT and CDR2 is YYREEE (reference sequence). The CDR3 is 15 residues long. Trimming took 0 bases from V and 1 from J, leaving 9 bases between them. Here the CDR3 reads CASSLALQGTDTQYF. CDR3 DNA: TGTGCCAGCAGCTTGGCCCTACAGGGCACAGATACGCAGTATTTT.

The gene calls are TRBV7-2 and TRBJ1-1; a weak D match, TRBD1 (5 bases). The germline V gene encodes CDR1 SGHTA and CDR2 FQGNSA. The length of the CDR3 is 15 residues. V was cut by 2 bases and J by 3 bases, with 13 bases left in between. CDR3 loop: CASSLMGGAHTEAFF. The DNA of the CDR3 is TGTGCCAGCAGCTTAATGGGGGGTGCTCACACTGAAGCTTTCTTT.

The chain recombines TRBV29-1 with TRBJ2-7; 9 nucleotides line up with TRBD2. The CDR3 spans 14 residues. Germline V lookup: CDR1 SQVTM, CDR2 ANQGSEA. The J segment lost 3 bases and the V segment lost 6 bases, leaving 9 bases of the junction unmatched. The CDR3 DNA sequence: TGCAGCGTCGAGACCGGGACTAGCAACTACGAGCAGTACTTC. Translating it yields CSVETGTSNYEQYF.

This clonotype was detected only a few times. This sequence joins TRBV9 and TRBJ2-7; 9 bases fit TRBD1. After removal of 3 bases from V and 3 bases from J, the junction contained 10 bases not matched to a gene. The CDR3 has 16 amino acids. Looked up from germline, CDR1 is SGDLS and CDR2 is YYNGEE. The CDR3 DNA follows: TGTGCCAGCAGCGGGGGACAGGGAGGTGGTGGCTACGAGCAGTACTTC. This translates into CASSGGQGGGGYEQYF.

J is TRBJ1-2 and V is TRBV25-1; no clear D. Per the germline V gene, CDR1 is MGHDK and CDR2 is SYGVNS. V lost 2 bases, J lost 4 bases, and 5 bases lay in between. CDR3 size: 12 residues. CDR3 in amino acids: CASSETTYGYTF. The DNA of the CDR3 is TGTGCCAGCAGTGAAACTACCTATGGCTACACCTTC.

This clonotype was seen ten or more times. The chain employs TRBV7-3 and TRBJ1-1; D call uncertain. Per the germline V gene, CDR1 is SGHTA and CDR2 is FQGTGA. The CDR3 extends over 14 amino acids. V lost 2 bases to trimming and J lost 4 bases, with 11 bases between them. Written as DNA, the CDR3 is TGTGCCAGCAGCTTAGATAAGTGGGGCACTGAAGCTTTCTTT. The encoded protein is CASSLDKWGTEAFF.

This clonotype was seen a few times. V usage is TRBV2 and J usage is TRBJ2-5; D not certain. Germline-derived CDR1 and CDR2 are SNHLY and FYNNEI. The CDR3 sequence is 13 residues long. The germline V and J ends were trimmed by 7 bases and 2 bases, with 11 bases remaining between them. CDR3 bases: TGTGCCAGCACTAAGGGTCAACAAGAGACCCAGTACTTC. This encodes CASTKGQQETQYF.

This clonotype was picked up one time. This chain links TRBV6-2 or TRBV6-3 with TRBJ2-2; 8 positions match TRBD2. The V gene's germline CDR1 is MNHEY and CDR2 SVGEGT. Unmatched junction bases numbered 9, after V lost 8 bases and J lost 7 bases. This CDR3 is 14 amino acids long. CDR3 sequence: CASRTGGAVGELFF. Written as DNA, the CDR3 is TGTGCCAGCCGAACCGGGGGGGCCGTCGGGGAGCTGTTTTTT.

The rearrangement links TRBV3-1 to TRBJ1-1, with D tentatively TRBD1 (5 bases). Trimming took off 4 bases at V and 0 bases at J, with 12 bases between the two ends. This CDR3 contains 15 residues. Germline V gene sequence: CDR1 LGHDT, CDR2 YNNKEL (reference sequence). CDR3 in DNA: TGTGCCAGCAGCCGACAGCCAAATATGAACACTGAAGCTTTCTTT. Protein: CASSRQPNMNTEAFF.

There are a few counts of this clonotype. The chain carries TRBV6-5 and TRBJ1-6; the D gene is possibly TRBD1 (5 bases). The CDR3 runs to 15 residues. The germline V and J ends were trimmed by 0 bases and 9 bases, with 12 bases remaining between them. The germline V gene encodes CDR1 MNHEY and CDR2 SVGAGI. CDR3 nucleotide sequence: TGTGCCAGCAGTTACTCGACAGATTTGACTTCACCCCTCCACTTT. Translation: CASSYSTDLTSPLHF.

This clonotype was picked up many times. J is TRBJ2-2 and V is TRBV11-1; 7 bases fit TRBD1. Germline V gene sequence: CDR1 SGHAT, CDR2 FQDESV (reference sequence). There are 13 residues in the CDR3. The J segment lost 6 bases and the V segment lost 4 bases, leaving 2 bases of the junction unmatched. The CDR3 reads CASSSQGPGELFF. The DNA for the CDR3 is TGTGCCAGCAGCTCACAGGGGCCCGGGGAGCTGTTTTTT.

The chain has TRBV6-6 and TRBJ2-3; 11 bases align to TRBD2. Germline CDR1 reads MNHNY; CDR2 reads SVGAGI (reference sequence). This CDR3 spans 23 amino acids. Trimming took 6 bases from V and 0 from J; bases not matched to a gene: 26. The CDR3 region is CASRPDRQWLAGGNITSTDTQYF. In nucleotides, the CDR3 is TGTGCCAGCAGACCAGACAGGCAGTGGCTAGCGGGGGGCAACATTACTAGCACAGATACGCAGTATTTT.

The rearrangement joins TRBV7-2 to TRBJ1-1, with D hard to call. The germline CDR1 and CDR2 sequences are SGHTA and FQGNSA. The CDR3 length is 11 residues. V gave up 8 bases and J gave up 2 bases, with 6 bases separating them. CDR3 nucleotide sequence: TGTGCCAGCGCCCTCAACACTGAAGCTTTCTTT. This sequence encodes CASALNTEAFF.

This clonotype was detected ten times or more. Sequence at one end of the junction differs from germline and may be a read error. This chain joins TRBV3-1 and TRBJ1-1; D possibly corresponds to TRBD1 (5 bases). The CDR3 has 12 amino acids. Germline V CDR1 and CDR2: LGHDT, YNNKEL (reference sequence). The CDR3 is CASSDDASTATF. CDR3 nucleotide sequence: TGTGCCAGCAGCGACGACGCGTCGACAGCTACATTT.

Only a few counts were recorded for this clonotype. The V gene is TRBV5-6, the J gene TRBJ2-1, with 11 bases matching TRBD2. Germline V lookup: CDR1 SGHDT, CDR2 YYEEEE. The CDR3 covers 17 residues. V shed 4 bases, J shed 7 bases, and the junction held 13 bases outside the gene matches. The CDR3, as DNA: TGTGCCAGCAGCCTCGGAGTAGCGGGGGGGCCAGGGAATGAGCAGTTCTTC. Its translation: CASSLGVAGGPGNEQFF. The whole variable domain, filled in from reference TRBV5-6 and TRBJ2-1, reads DAGVTQSPTHLIKTRGQQVTLRCSPKSGHDTVSWYQQALGQGPQFIFQYYEEEERQRGNFPDRFSGHQFPNYSSELNVNALLLGDSALYLCASSLGVAGGPGNEQFFGPGTRLTVL.